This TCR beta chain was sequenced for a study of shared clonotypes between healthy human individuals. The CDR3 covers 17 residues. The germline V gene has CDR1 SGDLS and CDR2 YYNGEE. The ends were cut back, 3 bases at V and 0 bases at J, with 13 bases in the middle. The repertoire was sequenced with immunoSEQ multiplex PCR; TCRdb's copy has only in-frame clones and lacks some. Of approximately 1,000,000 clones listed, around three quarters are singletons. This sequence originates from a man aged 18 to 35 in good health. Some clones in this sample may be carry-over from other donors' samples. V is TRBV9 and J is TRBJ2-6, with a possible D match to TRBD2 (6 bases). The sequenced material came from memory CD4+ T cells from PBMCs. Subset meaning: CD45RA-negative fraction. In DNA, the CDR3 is TGTGCCAGCAGCGCCCAAGCGGGCCGCTCTGGGGCCAACGTCCTGACTTTC. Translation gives CASSAQAGRSGANVLTF.